These 6 T cell receptor beta chains share one sample of origin, sequenced in a study of T cell repertoires in ileal Crohn's disease (dated by TCRdb to the late 2010s). Library preparation was by the immunoSEQ multiplex PCR assay. TCRdb retrieved this table from immuneACCESS and kept in-frame rearrangements only. Not all clones are present; in checked studies, unresolved V genes account for under half, and no reason is known for the remainder. The sample table records around 16,000 clones; about 60% of these occur just once. The top ten hold 5.5% to 7% of the sample. The sequenced sample consisted of ileal tissue. The source of these receptors is an adult with Crohn's disease.

The rearrangement links TRBV7-9 to TRBJ1-2; TRBD1 matches 7 bases. Trimming at V came to 5 bases and at J to 7 bases, leaving 4 bases not matched to a gene. The CDR3 totals 12 residues. Germline CDR1 and CDR2: SEHNR and FQNEAQ (reference sequence). The CDR3 here is CASSVSGGGYTF. The CDR3 DNA follows: TGTGCCAGCAGCGTCTCAGGGGGTGGCTACACCTTC.

The rearrangement links TRBV7-2 to TRBJ2-3; 9 bases line up with TRBD2. Germline V CDR1 and CDR2: SGHTA, FQGNSA. Trimming took 5 bases from V and 6 from J; bases not matched to a gene: 9. The CDR3 runs to 15 residues. In nucleotides, the CDR3 is TGTGCCAGCAGCCCGCTCCGGACTAGCGTTGATACGCAGTATTTT. Translation: CASSPLRTSVDTQYF.

This sequence joins TRBV5-1 and TRBJ1-2; 9 bases are a match to TRBD1. Unmatched junction bases numbered 8, after V lost 4 bases and J lost 7 bases. The CDR3 contains 14 residues. Germline CDR1 SGHRS, CDR2 YFSETQ. In DNA form, the CDR3 reads TGCGCCAGCAGCCTGACCGGGACAGGGATTGGCTACACCTTC. Amino acid sequence: CASSLTGTGIGYTF.

The V and J genes are TRBV7-2 and TRBJ2-7, with 14 bases identical to TRBD2. The J segment lost 5 bases and the V segment lost 5 bases, leaving 8 bases of the junction unmatched. The CDR3 spans 16 residues. CDR1 is SGHTA and CDR2 is FQGNSA in the germline V gene. CDR3 bases: TGTGCCAGCAGCCCCCGGACTAGCGGGAGGACCCACGAGCAGTACTTC. Amino acids: CASSPRTSGRTHEQYF.

This clone occurred a few times. The V call is TRBV18, the J call TRBJ1-2, with 8 bases matching TRBD1. The CDR3 extends over 14 amino acids. J lost 4 bases, V lost 3 bases, and 4 bases had no gene match. Per germline, CDR1 KGHSH and CDR2 LQKENI. CDR3 nucleotide sequence: TGTGCCAGCTCACCCACAGGGGGAGGCTATGGCTACACCTTC. It translates to CASSPTGGGYGYTF.

This clone is a singleton in its sample. The genes are TRBV7-4 and TRBJ2-1, with 8 bases that match TRBD2. Losses at the gene ends were 5 bases for V and 0 bases for J; bases not matched to a gene: 9. Germline CDR1 and CDR2: SGHVT and SQSDAQ. The CDR3 spans 17 residues. The chain's CDR3 is CASSLVSGTSSYNEQFF. The CDR3, as DNA: TGTGCCAGCAGCCTAGTCTCCGGGACTAGCTCCTACAATGAGCAGTTCTTC.